The rows below give T cell receptor beta chains drawn from one sample of a study of blood T cells in healthy people across ages. TCRdb reanalysed the 5' RACE reads using MiXCR and keeps one entry per CDR3 protein. The sample lists 850,000 to 1,000,000 distinct CDR3 sequences; around 48% were seen once. Source material: blood. The receptors originated from a man aged 25-45 years in good health. CDR3s include the opening cysteine and the closing phenylalanine or tryptophan. The D gene is left open where the match is weak. Not all rows give a size; the values are once, few, many and, for expanded clones, a class.

CDR3 length,J gene,D gene,V gene,clone size,CDR3 DNA,CDR3 protein
16,TRBJ1-5,TRBD1,TRBV9,NA,TGTGCCAGCAGCGCGGGACAGGGGGAGGAAGGGCAGCCCCAGCATTTT,CASSAGQGEEGQPQHF
15,TRBJ2-1,NA,TRBV9,once,TGTGCCAGCAGCGTATCTTACACCACTCCCAATGAGCAGTTCTTC,CASSVSYTTPNEQFF
17,TRBJ2-2,NA,TRBV5-1,NA,TGCGCCAGCAGCTTGGCTAATTTAGCAAGAAACACCGGGGAGCTGTTTTTT,CASSLANLARNTGELFF
17,TRBJ2-6,NA,TRBV27,once,TGTGCCAGCAGACGGCGTGAGGGGGTCTCTGGGGCCAACGTCCTGACTTTC,CASRRREGVSGANVLTF
16,TRBJ2-2,NA,TRBV5-1,NA,TGCGCCAGCAGCTTGGGCGGGACCAGGAACACCGGGGAGCTGTTTTTT,CASSLGGTRNTGELFF
13,TRBJ1-2,NA,TRBV25-1,NA,TGTGCCAGCAGTGATCGGGCACCCTATGGCTACACCTTC,CASSDRAPYGYTF
14,TRBJ2-7,NA,TRBV20-1,many,TGCAGTGCTAGCAGATCGACAGGCTCCTACGAGCAGTACTTC,CSASRSTGSYEQYF
14,TRBJ2-4,TRBD2,TRBV20-1,few,TGCAGTGCTGACTCGGGGGGGCAGAAAAACATTCAGTACTTC,CSADSGGQKNIQYF
11,TRBJ2-7,NA,TRBV29-1,few,TGCAGCGTTGAAGAGAGATACGAGCAGTACTTC,CSVEERYEQYF
14,TRBJ1-2,TRBD1,TRBV7-2,many,TGTGCCAGCAGCAGCGGGACAGGGGAGCGGGGCTACACCTTC,CASSSGTGERGYTF
14,TRBJ2-7,NA,TRBV6-5,few,TGTGCCAGCACCCGCGTTGGGGGAGCCTACGAGCAGTACTTC,CASTRVGGAYEQYF
15,TRBJ2-7,TRBD1,TRBV20-1,NA,TGCAGTGCTAGAGATATAAGGGGACAGTCCTACGAGCAGTACTTC,CSARDIRGQSYEQYF
14,TRBJ2-5,NA,TRBV7-2,NA,TGTGCCAGCAGCCCGGGCCCAGACAAAGAGACCCAGTACTTC,CASSPGPDKETQYF
14,TRBJ1-5,NA,TRBV10-3,NA,TGTGCCATCAGCTACGACAGGAGCAATCAGCCCCAGCATTTT,CAISYDRSNQPQHF
13,TRBJ1-2,NA,TRBV24-1,NA,TGTGCCACCAGTGAGTTTCATAACTATGGCTACACCTTC,CATSEFHNYGYTF
14,TRBJ2-3,TRBD2,TRBV30,NA,TGTGCCTGGAGAGGAGCGGGGGGGCAACATACGCAGTATTTT,CAWRGAGGQHTQYF
14,TRBJ1-6,NA,TRBV27,NA,TGTGCCAGCAGTCGGGAGGCAGGGTATTCACCCCTCCACTTT,CASSREAGYSPLHF
15,TRBJ2-7,TRBD1,TRBV29-1,NA,TGCAGCGTGACCCCGGGACAGGGAATACCCTACGAGCAGTACTTC,CSVTPGQGIPYEQYF
14,TRBJ2-1,NA,TRBV3-1,NA,TGTGCCAGCAGCCACGGCTCCAAGGCGGGTGAGCAGTTCTTC,CASSHGSKAGEQFF
14,TRBJ2-7,NA,TRBV28,NA,TGTGCCAGCAGTGGGACAACAGCCTCCTACGAGCAGTACTTC,CASSGTTASYEQYF
14,TRBJ1-5,TRBD1,TRBV7-9,NA,TGTGCCAGCAGCTCGGACAGGGGATATCAGCCCCAGCATTTT,CASSSDRGYQPQHF
16,TRBJ2-1,NA,TRBV4-1,NA,TGCGCCAGCAGCCAGGATGACCGGGGGCTCTACAATGAGCAGTTCTTC,CASSQDDRGLYNEQFF
15,TRBJ2-7,NA,TRBV6-2/TRBV6-3,few,TGTGCCAGCAGACCCCGGGACACCCTCTCCTACGAGCAGTACTTC,CASRPRDTLSYEQYF